The sample holds one count of the clone carrying this T cell receptor (beta chain). Germline V gives CDR1 PRHDT, CDR2 FYEKMQ (reference sequence). The CDR3 is made up of 12 amino acids. V was clipped by 4 bases and J by 7 bases, with 8 bases between them. In the original processing: Using reference gene primer amplification, nucleated cell counts were estimated. The method was immunoSEQ multiplex PCR; TCRdb's version includes in-frame clones alone and lacks a portion of them. V, J and clone size reflect that table, while D and trimming were determined from the DNA. The data show around 75,000 clones, 90% seen once. This record comes from a study of blood T cell repertoires in COVID-19. Overall study context: From T cells, B-cell-depleted T cells, or PBMCs came the material, which was cDNA or gDNA.

This clonotype originated in a man aged 45-65 years with acute or convalescent COVID-19. This chain joins TRBV13 and TRBJ2-1; tentatively, D is TRBD1 (5 bases). Sample: peripheral blood. DNA of the CDR3: TGTGCCAGCAGCTCAAGACAGAATGAGCAGTTCTTC. Translation: CASSSRQNEQFF.